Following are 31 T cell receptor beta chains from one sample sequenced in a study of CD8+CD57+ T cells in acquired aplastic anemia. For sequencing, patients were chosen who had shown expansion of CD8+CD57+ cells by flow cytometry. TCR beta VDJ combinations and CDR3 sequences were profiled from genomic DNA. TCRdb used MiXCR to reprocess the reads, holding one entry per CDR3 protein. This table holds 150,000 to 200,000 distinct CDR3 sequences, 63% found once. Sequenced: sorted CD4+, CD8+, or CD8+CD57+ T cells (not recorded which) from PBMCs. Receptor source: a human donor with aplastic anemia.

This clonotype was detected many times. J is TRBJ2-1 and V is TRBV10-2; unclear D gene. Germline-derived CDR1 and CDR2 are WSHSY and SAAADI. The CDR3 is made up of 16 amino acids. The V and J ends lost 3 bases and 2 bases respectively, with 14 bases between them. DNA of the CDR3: TGCGCCAGCAGTGAAGTGGAACAGAACCCCTACAATGAGCAGTTCTTC. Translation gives CASSEVEQNPYNEQFF.

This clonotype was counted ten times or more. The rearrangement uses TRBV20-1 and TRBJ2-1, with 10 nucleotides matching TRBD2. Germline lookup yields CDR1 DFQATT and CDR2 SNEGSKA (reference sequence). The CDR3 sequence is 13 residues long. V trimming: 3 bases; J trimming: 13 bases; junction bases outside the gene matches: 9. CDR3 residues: CSARAPLAGEQFF. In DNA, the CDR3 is TGCAGTGCTAGGGCCCCCCTAGCGGGGGAACAGTTCTTC.

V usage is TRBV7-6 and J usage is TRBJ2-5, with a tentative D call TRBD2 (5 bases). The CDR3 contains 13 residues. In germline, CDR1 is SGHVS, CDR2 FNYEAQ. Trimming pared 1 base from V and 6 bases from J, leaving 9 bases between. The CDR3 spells CASSLEGRQTQYF. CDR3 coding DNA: TGTGCCAGCAGCTTAGAAGGGAGACAGACCCAGTACTTC.

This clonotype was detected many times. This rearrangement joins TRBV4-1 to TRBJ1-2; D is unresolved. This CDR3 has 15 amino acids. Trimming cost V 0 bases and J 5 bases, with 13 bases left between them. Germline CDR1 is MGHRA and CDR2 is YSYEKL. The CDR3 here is CASSQDLSGIYGYTF. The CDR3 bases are TGCGCCAGCAGCCAAGATCTGTCGGGGATATATGGCTACACCTTC.

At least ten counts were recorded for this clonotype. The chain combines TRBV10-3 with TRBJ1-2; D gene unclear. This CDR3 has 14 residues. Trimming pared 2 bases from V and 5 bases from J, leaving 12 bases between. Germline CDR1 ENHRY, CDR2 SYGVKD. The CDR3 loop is CAISELKKGYGYTF. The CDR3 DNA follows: TGTGCCATCAGTGAGCTTAAGAAGGGATATGGCTACACCTTC.

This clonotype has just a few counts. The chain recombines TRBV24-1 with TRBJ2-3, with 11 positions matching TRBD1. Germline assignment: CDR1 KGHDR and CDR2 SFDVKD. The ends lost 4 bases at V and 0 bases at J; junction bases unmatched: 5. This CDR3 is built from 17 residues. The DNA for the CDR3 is TGTGCCACCAGTGAGCCTGGACAGGGGGCAAGCACAGATACGCAGTATTTT. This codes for CATSEPGQGASTDTQYF.

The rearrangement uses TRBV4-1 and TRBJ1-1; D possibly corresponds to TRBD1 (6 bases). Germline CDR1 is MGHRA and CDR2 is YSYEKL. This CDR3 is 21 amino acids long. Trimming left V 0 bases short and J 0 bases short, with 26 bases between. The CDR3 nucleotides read TGCGCCAGCAGCCAAGATCTCCCAGCGGGGGGCAGAGGGCCCATGAACACTGAAGCTTTCTTT. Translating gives CASSQDLPAGGRGPMNTEAFF.

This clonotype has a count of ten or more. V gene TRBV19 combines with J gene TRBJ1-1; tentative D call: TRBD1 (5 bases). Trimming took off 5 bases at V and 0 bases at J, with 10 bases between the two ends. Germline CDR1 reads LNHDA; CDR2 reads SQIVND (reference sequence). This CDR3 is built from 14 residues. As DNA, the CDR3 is TGTGCCAGTAGTGCGGGACTCATGAACACTGAAGCTTTCTTT. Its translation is CASSAGLMNTEAFF.

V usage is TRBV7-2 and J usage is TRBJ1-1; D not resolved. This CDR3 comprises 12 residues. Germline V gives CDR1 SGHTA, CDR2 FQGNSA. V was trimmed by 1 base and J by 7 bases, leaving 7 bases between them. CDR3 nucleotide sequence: TGTGCCAGCAGCTTAGGACTAGTTGAAGCTTTCTTT. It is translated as CASSLGLVEAFF. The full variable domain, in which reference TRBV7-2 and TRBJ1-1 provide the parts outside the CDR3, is GAGVSQSPSNKVTEKGKDVELRCDPISGHTALYWYRQSLGQGLEFLIYFQGNSAPDKSGLPSDRFSAERTGGSVSTLTIQRTQQEDSAVYLCASSLGLVEAFFGQGTRLTVV.

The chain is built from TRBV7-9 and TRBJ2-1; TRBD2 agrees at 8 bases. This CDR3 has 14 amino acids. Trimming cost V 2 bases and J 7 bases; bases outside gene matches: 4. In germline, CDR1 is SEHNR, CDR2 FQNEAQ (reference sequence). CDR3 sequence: CASSLSSGANEQFF. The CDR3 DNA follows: TGTGCCAGCAGCTTAAGTAGCGGGGCGAATGAGCAGTTCTTC.

CDR3 amino acids: CASSLKANTEAFF. CDR3 sequence (DNA): TGTGCCAGCAGTTTAAAGGCGAACACTGAAGCTTTCTTT. J is TRBJ1-1 and V is TRBV12-3 or TRBV12-4; D unresolved. V lost 2 bases and J lost 1, with 5 bases in between. The CDR3 has 13 amino acids.

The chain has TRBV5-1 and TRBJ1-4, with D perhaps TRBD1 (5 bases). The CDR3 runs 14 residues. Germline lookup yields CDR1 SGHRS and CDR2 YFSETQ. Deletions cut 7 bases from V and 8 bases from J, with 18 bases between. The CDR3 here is CASCYEAGSEKLFF. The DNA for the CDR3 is TGCGCCAGCTGCTATGAGGCAGGGAGCGAAAAACTGTTTTTT. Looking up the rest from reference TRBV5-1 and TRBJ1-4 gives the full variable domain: KAGVTQTPRYLIKTRGQQVTLSCSPISGHRSVSWYQQTPGQGLQFLFEYFSETQRNKGNFPGRFSGRQFSNSRSEMNVSTLELGDSALYLCASCYEAGSEKLFFGSGTQLSVL.

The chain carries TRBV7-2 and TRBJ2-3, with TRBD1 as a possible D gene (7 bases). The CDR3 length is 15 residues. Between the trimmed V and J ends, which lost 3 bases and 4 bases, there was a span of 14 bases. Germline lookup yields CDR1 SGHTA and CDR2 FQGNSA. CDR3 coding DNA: TGTGCCAGCAGCTTTGGTCAGGGGGGTCCAGATACGCAGTATTTT. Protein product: CASSFGQGGPDTQYF.

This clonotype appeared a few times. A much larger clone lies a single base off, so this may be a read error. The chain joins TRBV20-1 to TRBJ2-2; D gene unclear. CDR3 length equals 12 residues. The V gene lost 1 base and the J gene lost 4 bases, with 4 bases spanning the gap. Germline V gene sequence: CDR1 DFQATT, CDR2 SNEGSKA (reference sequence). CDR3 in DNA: TGCAGTGCTAGAGTCGCCACCGGGGAGCTGTTTTTT. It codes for CSARVATGELFF.

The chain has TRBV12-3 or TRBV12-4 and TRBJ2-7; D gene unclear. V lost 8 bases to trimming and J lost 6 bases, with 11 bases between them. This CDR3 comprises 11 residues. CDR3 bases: TGTGCCAGCGGGTATCGAATCGAGCAGTACTTC. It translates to CASGYRIEQYF.

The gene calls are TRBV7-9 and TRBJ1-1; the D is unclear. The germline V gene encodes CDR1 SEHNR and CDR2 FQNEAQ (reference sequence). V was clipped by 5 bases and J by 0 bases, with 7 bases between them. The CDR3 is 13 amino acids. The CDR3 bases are TGTGCCAGCAGCGCGGACGTGAACACTGAAGCTTTCTTT. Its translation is CASSADVNTEAFF.

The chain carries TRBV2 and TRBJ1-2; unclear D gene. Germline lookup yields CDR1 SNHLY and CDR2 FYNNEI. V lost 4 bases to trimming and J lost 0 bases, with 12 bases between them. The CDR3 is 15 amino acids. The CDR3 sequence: CASSADPTSNYGYTF. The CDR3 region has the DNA TGTGCCAGCAGTGCCGACCCGACCTCTAACTATGGCTACACCTTC.

DNA for the CDR3: TGCAGTGCTAGAGATAACTCAGGGACCACTGAAGCTTTCTTT. This sequence encodes CSARDNSGTTEAFF. J is TRBJ1-1 and V is TRBV20-1, with a weak D call TRBD1 (5 bases). V dropped 0 bases and J dropped 4 bases, with 12 bases sitting between them. The CDR3 has 14 residues. The germline gives CDR1 DFQATT, CDR2 SNEGSKA (reference sequence).

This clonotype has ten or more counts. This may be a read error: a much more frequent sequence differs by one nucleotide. Here the CDR3 reads CASSKSRQEHGWSNEQFF. DNA of the CDR3: TGTGCCAGTAGTAAGTCGAGACAGGAACACGGGTGGTCGAATGAGCAGTTCTTC. The gene calls are TRBV19 and TRBJ2-1; perhaps TRBD1 as D (6 bases). Trimming removed 4 bases at V and 7 bases at J, with 26 bases between. The germline V gene has CDR1 LNHDA and CDR2 SQIVND (reference sequence). This CDR3 is 18 amino acids long. The full variable domain, with the rest looked up from reference TRBV19 and TRBJ2-1, is DGGITQSPKYLFRKEGQNVTLSCEQNLNHDAMYWYRQDPGQGLRLIYYSQIVNDFQKGDIAEGYSVSREKKESFPLTVTSAQKNPTAFYLCASSKSRQEHGWSNEQFFGPGTRLTVL.

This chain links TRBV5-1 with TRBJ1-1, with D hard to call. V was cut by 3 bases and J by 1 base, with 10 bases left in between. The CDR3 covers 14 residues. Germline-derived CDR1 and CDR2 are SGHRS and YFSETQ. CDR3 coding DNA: TGCGCCAGCAGCTCTGGCTACGGGAACACTGAAGCTTTCTTT. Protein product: CASSSGYGNTEAFF.

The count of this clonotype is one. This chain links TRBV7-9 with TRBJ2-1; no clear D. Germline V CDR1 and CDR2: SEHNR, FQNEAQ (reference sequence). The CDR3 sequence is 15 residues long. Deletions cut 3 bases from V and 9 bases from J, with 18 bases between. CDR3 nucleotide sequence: TGTGCCAGCAGCTTCCGTGGTAGCAGAAACGGTGAGCAGTTCTTC. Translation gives CASSFRGSRNGEQFF.

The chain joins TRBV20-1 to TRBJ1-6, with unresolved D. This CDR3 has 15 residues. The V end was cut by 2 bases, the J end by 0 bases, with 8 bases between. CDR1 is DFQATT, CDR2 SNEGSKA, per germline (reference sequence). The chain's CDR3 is CSARKDGSYNSPLHF. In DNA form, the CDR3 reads TGCAGTGCTAGAAAAGACGGCTCCTATAATTCACCCCTCCACTTT.

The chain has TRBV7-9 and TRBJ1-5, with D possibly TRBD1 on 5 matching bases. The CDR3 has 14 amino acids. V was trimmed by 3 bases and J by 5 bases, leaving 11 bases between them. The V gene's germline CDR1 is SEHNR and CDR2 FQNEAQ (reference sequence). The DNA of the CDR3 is TGTGCCAGCAGCTTGAGTGGGGGTGATCAGCCCCAGCATTTT. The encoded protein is CASSLSGGDQPQHF.

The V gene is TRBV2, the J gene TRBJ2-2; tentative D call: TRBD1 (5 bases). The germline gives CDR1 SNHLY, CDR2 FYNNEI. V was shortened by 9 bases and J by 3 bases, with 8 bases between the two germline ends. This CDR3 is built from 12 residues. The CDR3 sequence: CASCRDTGELFF. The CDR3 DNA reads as TGTGCCAGTTGCAGGGACACCGGGGAGCTGTTTTTT.

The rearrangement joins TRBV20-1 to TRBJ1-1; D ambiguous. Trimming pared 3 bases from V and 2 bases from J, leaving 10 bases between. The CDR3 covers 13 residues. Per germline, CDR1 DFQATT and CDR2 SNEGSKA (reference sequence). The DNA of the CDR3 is TGCAGTGCTAGTGTGGGGAGAAACACTGAAGCTTTCTTT. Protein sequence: CSASVGRNTEAFF.

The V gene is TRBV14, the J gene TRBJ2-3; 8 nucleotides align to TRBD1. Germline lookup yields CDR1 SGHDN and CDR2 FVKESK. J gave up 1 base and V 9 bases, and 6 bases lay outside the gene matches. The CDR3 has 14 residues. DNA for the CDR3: TGTGCCAGTGCAGGGGGCTGGGGCACAGATACGCAGTATTTT. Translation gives CASAGGWGTDTQYF. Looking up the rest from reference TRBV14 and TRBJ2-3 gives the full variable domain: EAGVTQFPSHSVIEKGQTVTLRCDPISGHDNLYWYRRVMGKEIKFLLHFVKESKQDESGMPNNRFLAERTGGTYSTLKVQPAELEDSGVYFCASAGGWGTDTQYFGPGTRLTVL.

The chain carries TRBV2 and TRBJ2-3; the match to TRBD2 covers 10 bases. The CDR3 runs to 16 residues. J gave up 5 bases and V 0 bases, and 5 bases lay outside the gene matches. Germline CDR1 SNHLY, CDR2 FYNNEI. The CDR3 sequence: CASSEARLAGVDTQYF. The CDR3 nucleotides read TGTGCCAGCAGTGAAGCGCGTCTAGCGGGAGTAGATACGCAGTATTTT.

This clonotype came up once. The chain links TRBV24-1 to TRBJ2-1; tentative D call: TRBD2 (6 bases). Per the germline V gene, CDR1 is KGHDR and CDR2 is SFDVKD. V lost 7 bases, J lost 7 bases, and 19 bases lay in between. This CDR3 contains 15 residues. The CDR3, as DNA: TGTGCCACCAGCGGCGCGGGACTCGATGGGAATGAGCAGTTCTTC. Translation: CATSGAGLDGNEQFF.

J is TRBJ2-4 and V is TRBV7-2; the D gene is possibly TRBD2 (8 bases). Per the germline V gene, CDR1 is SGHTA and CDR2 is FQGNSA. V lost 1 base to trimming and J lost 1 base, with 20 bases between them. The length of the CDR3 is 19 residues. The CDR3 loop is CASSLVAGTAPFAKNIQYF. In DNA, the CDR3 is TGTGCCAGCAGCTTAGTAGCGGGGACAGCGCCCTTCGCCAAAAACATTCAGTACTTC.

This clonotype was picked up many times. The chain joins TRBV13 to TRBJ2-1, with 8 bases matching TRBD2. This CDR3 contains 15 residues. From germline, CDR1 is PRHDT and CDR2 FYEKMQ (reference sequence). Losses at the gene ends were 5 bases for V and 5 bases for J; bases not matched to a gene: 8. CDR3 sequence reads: CASSPLGGGNNEQFF. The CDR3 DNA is TGTGCCAGCAGCCCCCTGGGCGGGGGGAACAATGAGCAGTTCTTC.

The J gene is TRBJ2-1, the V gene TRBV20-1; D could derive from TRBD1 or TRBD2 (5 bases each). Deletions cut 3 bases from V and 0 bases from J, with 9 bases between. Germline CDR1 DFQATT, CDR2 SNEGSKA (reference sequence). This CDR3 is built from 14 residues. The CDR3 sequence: CSASSGASYNEQFF. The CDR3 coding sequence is TGCAGTGCTAGCTCCGGGGCCTCCTACAATGAGCAGTTCTTC.